Listed here is a single T cell receptor beta chain. This clonotype was counted only a few times. Its antigen target is currently unknown. Base quality data are lacking; no much larger clone is found one base away. The data were taken from a study of precursors of human CD4 cytotoxic T cells (dated by TCRdb to the late 2010s). With respect to the entire study: In total, some 15 donors contributed CD4+ memory subsets to the bulk TCR-seq analysis. Sequences for both the TCRalpha and TCRbeta chains came out of the TCR-seq analysis of about 14 donors (table S7). Overall study outcomes, separate from this receptor: The authors noted that a human observational design cannot definitively establish the direction of differentiation between precursor and effector cells. IL-7Rhigh and IL-7R- TEMRA subsets showed more restricted TCR repertoires, with lower diversity and more expanded clonotypes, than TCM and TEM subsets. Only about 95% of the 14 donors were included in some bulk TCR-seq comparisons, suggesting that not every subset was available for every donor. Expanded effector clonotypes accounted for a larger share of IL-7Rhigh TEMRA clonotypes than of TEM or TCM clonotypes.

The CDR3, from cysteine to phenylalanine, totals 19 residues. Kept here is only the CDR3 DNA, which spans 57 bases and is read in frame from base 1. Between the V and J ends, shortened by 7 bases and 0 bases respectively, the junction contains 25 bases. CDR1 is given as MNHNS and CDR2 as SASEGT, both from the germline V gene. TCRdb lists the instrument as Illumina MiSeq. As for the authors' bioinformatics: The Shannon-Wiener index, computed in VDJtools, was used to measure repertoire diversity. A TCRbeta clonotype counted as expanded if its clonotype frequency was 3 or higher. TCRdb reprocessing: public reads trimmed at Q25 with fastp, clones called with MiXCR, in-frame beta chains kept. Under each unique CDR3 protein, matching rows form one entry showing the most common genes and DNA. These V and J calls are TCRdb output, not the study's own analysis. Here the sample has about 560 distinct CDR3 sequences; 17% occur a single time. 7.5% to 10% of the sample comes from the top ten.

To test for a precursor-effector relationship among CD4 cytotoxic T cells, four sorted CD4+ memory subsets (TCM, TEM, IL-7Rhigh TEMRA, IL-7R- TEMRA) underwent bulk UMI-based TCR sequencing. Cells were obtained from peripheral blood mononuclear cells that had been isolated from human blood. The TCR was taken from a human donor in good health. Sequencing input: memory CD4+ T cells from blood (PBMCs). The V and J genes are TRBV6-1 and TRBJ1-5, with an unclear D gene assignment. The nucleotides read TGTGCCAGCAATAAAGGTAACCTGGGATCAATAAGTAGCAATCAGCCCCAGCATTTT. Translated, this gives CASNKGNLGSISSNQPQHF.